Reported below is one T cell receptor beta chain. Data came from immunoSEQ multiplex PCR; TCRdb stores just in-frame clones and leaves some out. The data contain about 150,000 clones, approximately 93% of them seen just once; the ten biggest clones take up under 2.5%. These data originate in a study of control samples from healthy donors and cancer patients. This CDR3 has 15 amino acids. After removal of 7 bases from V and 7 bases from J, the junction contained 12 bases not matched to a gene. Germline CDR1 reads SNHLY; CDR2 reads FYNNEI. This chain connects TRBV2 to TRBJ1-4, with 7 nucleotides matching TRBD1. The origin of this receptor is a man aged 50 or older in good health. Sample: blood. The CDR3 region is CASKSFGQASEKLFF. In DNA, the CDR3 is TGTGCCAGCAAATCGTTCGGACAGGCGTCTGAAAAACTGTTTTTT.